Below, 32 T cell receptor beta chains from the same sample are listed, as sequenced in a study of blood T cell repertoires in COVID-19. Using immunoSEQ multiplex PCR, the repertoire was profiled, and TCRdb retains in-frame clones only, with some absent. The sample yields some 250,000 clones, roughly 88% seen once. Specimen: peripheral blood. These receptors came from a woman under 40 with acute or convalescent COVID-19.

The chain recombines TRBV27 with TRBJ2-1, with TRBD2 as a possible D gene (6 bases). The V end was cut by 6 bases, the J end by 8 bases, with 17 bases between. CDR1 MNHEY and CDR2 SMNVEV come from the germline V gene (reference sequence). This CDR3 region has 14 residues. CDR3 in DNA: TGTGCCAGCAGGAACTGGAGGGGCAAGGATGAGCAGTTCTTC. Its protein is CASRNWRGKDEQFF.

Of note for this clone: The sample carries other DNA sequences with the same CDR3. The rearrangement links TRBV29-1 to TRBJ2-3; TRBD1 matches at 9 bases. The V gene end was trimmed by 7 bases and the J gene end by 0 bases; junction bases not matched to a gene: 5. The CDR3 consists of 14 residues. Germline assignment: CDR1 SQVTM and CDR2 ANQGSEA. The CDR3 here is CSGGQGLSTDTQYF. The CDR3 region has the DNA TGCAGCGGCGGACAGGGGCTAAGCACAGATACGCAGTATTTT.

The chain joins TRBV29-1 to TRBJ1-1; no clear D gene. CDR1 SQVTM and CDR2 ANQGSEA come from the germline V gene. V was pared by 7 bases and J by 11 bases, with 14 bases between. The CDR3 has 10 amino acids. As DNA, the CDR3 is TGCAGCGCCGTAGGAGCGGAGGCTTTCTTT. Translating gives CSAVGAEAFF.

The chain couples TRBV3-1 (or the pseudogene TRBV3-2) to TRBJ2-2; D remains unclear. CDR1 LGHDT and CDR2 YNNKEL come from the germline V gene (reference sequence). The V end was cut by 0 bases, the J end by 5 bases, with 13 bases between. The length of the CDR3 is 16 residues. The CDR3 nucleotides read TGTGCCAGCAGCCAAGATAATACCCCGGTGACCGGGGAGCTGTTTTTT. Protein product: CASSQDNTPVTGELFF.

This chain joins TRBV5-4 and TRBJ2-7; D remains ambiguous. The CDR3 extends over 13 amino acids. Trimming took 0 bases from V and 7 from J, leaving 11 bases between them. The germline gives CDR1 SGHNT, CDR2 YYREEE (reference sequence). In nucleotides, the CDR3 is TGTGCCAGCAGCTTGGACGGGTTTGGGGAGCAGTACTTC. This encodes CASSLDGFGEQYF.

The J gene is TRBJ2-1, the V gene TRBV2; TRBD1 agrees at 9 bases. This CDR3 is 15 amino acids long. V lost 6 bases to trimming and J lost 2 bases; unmatched junction nucleotides: 5. Germline assignment: CDR1 SNHLY and CDR2 FYNNEI. This chain's CDR3 is CASREQGAAYNEQFF. The DNA for the CDR3 is TGTGCCAGCAGGGAACAGGGGGCGGCCTACAATGAGCAGTTCTTC.

The genes are TRBV10-3 and TRBJ2-3; 11 bases are a match to TRBD1. Per germline, CDR1 ENHRY and CDR2 SYGVKD. The trim removed 2 bases at V and 1 base at J, leaving 2 bases unmatched. CDR3 length equals 16 residues. The CDR3 is CAISEGTGGGTDTQYF. CDR3 sequence (DNA): TGTGCCATCAGTGAGGGGACAGGGGGTGGCACAGATACGCAGTATTTT.

The chain has TRBV29-1 and TRBJ2-5; tentatively, D is TRBD2 (6 bases). This CDR3 has 13 residues. Per the germline V gene, CDR1 is SQVTM and CDR2 is ANQGSEA. V was trimmed by 3 bases and J by 5 bases, leaving 13 bases between them. This CDR3 reads CSVDPAGGETQYF. Written as DNA, the CDR3 is TGCAGCGTTGATCCGGCAGGAGGGGAGACCCAGTACTTC.

The CDR3 is CASSYGTGIDTQYF. CDR3 nucleotide sequence: TGTGCCAGCAGTTACGGGACAGGGATAGATACGCAGTATTTT. The chain uses TRBV6-2 or TRBV6-3 and TRBJ2-3; 9 positions agree with TRBD1. This CDR3 comprises 14 residues. With 2 bases clipped from V and 5 bases from J, the junction kept 2 bases outside the gene matches. Germline V gene data show CDR1 as MNHEY and CDR2 as SVGEGT.

DNA for the CDR3: TGCAGCGTTGGGGCAGGCAATCAGCCCCAGCATTTT. It specifies CSVGAGNQPQHF. V gene TRBV29-1 combines with J gene TRBJ1-5; no clear D gene. The CDR3 is 12 amino acids. Trimming removed 4 bases from V and 2 bases from J, with 6 bases in between. Looked up from germline, CDR1 is SQVTM and CDR2 is ANQGSEA.

This clone was observed a handful of times. This sequence joins TRBV19 and TRBJ2-4; TRBD1 matches 8 bases. V was pared by 2 bases and J by 6 bases, with 9 bases of the junction left unmatched. The CDR3 totals 16 residues. Germline CDR1 and CDR2: LNHDA and SQIVND (reference sequence). The CDR3 sequence: CASSITAGGGGNIQYF. In DNA form, the CDR3 reads TGTGCCAGTAGTATAACGGCAGGGGGCGGTGGAAACATTCAGTACTTC.

This chain links TRBV6-6 with TRBJ2-1; a weak D match, TRBD1 (6 bases). V was cut by 2 bases and J by 7 bases, with 15 bases left in between. Looked up from germline, CDR1 is MNHNY and CDR2 is SVGAGI (reference sequence). This CDR3 has 15 residues. The CDR3 DNA follows: TGTGCCAGCAGTTACGGGCAGGGGTCCGTAAATGAGCAGTTCTTC. Translated: CASSYGQGSVNEQFF.

The table lists this clone with a count of one. The CDR3 DNA sequence: TGTGCCAGCAGCCCCGGGACAGGACAAATGAACACTGAAGCTTTCTTT. Translation: CASSPGTGQMNTEAFF. The gene calls are TRBV5-4 and TRBJ1-1; 8 nucleotides align to TRBD1. The germline V gene has CDR1 SGHNT and CDR2 YYREEE (reference sequence). V was pared by 4 bases and J by 0 bases, with 8 bases of the junction left unmatched. The CDR3 contains 16 residues.

This clone has only one observation. The V call is TRBV29-1, the J call TRBJ2-7; tentatively, D is TRBD2 (5 bases). The germline V gene has CDR1 SQVTM and CDR2 ANQGSEA. The germline V and J ends were trimmed by 5 bases and 6 bases, with 17 bases remaining between them. The CDR3 runs to 13 residues. CDR3 amino acids: CSVFPSEEGEQYF. CDR3 nucleotides: TGCAGCGTTTTTCCCTCCGAAGAGGGCGAGCAGTACTTC.

V is TRBV24-1 and J is TRBJ2-1, with TRBD1 identical over 9 bases. CDR1 KGHDR and CDR2 SFDVKD come from the germline V gene. This CDR3 region has 16 residues. V dropped 3 bases and J dropped 4; count of bases not matched to a gene: 6. In DNA form, the CDR3 reads TGTGCCACCAGTGATGGGACAGGGTTGGCTTACAATGAGCAGTTCTTC. This encodes CATSDGTGLAYNEQFF.

This clone showed up just once. V usage is TRBV7-9 and J usage is TRBJ1-5; D may be TRBD1 (6 bases). CDR3 size: 14 residues. The germline V gene encodes CDR1 SEHNR and CDR2 FQNEAQ (reference sequence). Trimming shortened V by 5 bases and J by 0 bases, and 8 bases separated the two germline ends. The CDR3, as DNA: TGTGCCAGCAGCGACAGGATTAGCAATCAGCCCCAGCATTTT. This encodes CASSDRISNQPQHF.

V usage is TRBV11-3 and J usage is TRBJ2-7, with TRBD1 as a possible D gene (6 bases). V lost 5 bases, J lost 2 bases, and 19 bases lay in between. The CDR3 loop spans 16 amino acids. Germline loops: CDR1 SGHNT, CDR2 YENEEA. The DNA of the CDR3 is TGTGCCAGCAGCCCAGTGGTGGGACATATCCCCTACGAGCAGTACTTC. Translated: CASSPVVGHIPYEQYF.

The count of this clone is one. V usage is TRBV11-2 and J usage is TRBJ1-2; 9 nucleotides align to TRBD1. This CDR3 is built from 13 residues. Per germline, CDR1 SGHAT and CDR2 FQNNGV. J gave up 4 bases and V 5 bases, and 2 bases lay outside the gene matches. CDR3 sequence (DNA): TGTGCCAGCAGCCCGACAGGGGGCTATGGCTACACCTTC. It codes for CASSPTGGYGYTF. Full variable domain (missing parts from reference TRBV11-2 and TRBJ1-2): EAGVAQSPRYKIIEKRQSVAFWCNPISGHATLYWYQQILGQGPKLLIQFQNNGVVDDSQLPKDRFSAERLKGVDSTLKIQPAKLEDSAVYLCASSPTGGYGYTFGSGTRLTVV.

This chain connects TRBV7-6 to TRBJ2-1, with D maybe TRBD2 (6 bases). Per the germline V gene, CDR1 is SGHVS and CDR2 is FNYEAQ. The length of the CDR3 is 16 residues. Trimming stripped 5 bases from V and 0 bases from J, with 14 bases between. The CDR3 DNA follows: TGTGCCAGCAGCCCGGCTATGGGGGGCTCCTACAATGAGCAGTTCTTC. As protein: CASSPAMGGSYNEQFF.

The V gene is TRBV19, the J gene TRBJ2-2; TRBD2 aligns across 8 bases. Trimming removed 6 bases from V and 5 bases from J; junction bases left unmatched: 8. The CDR3 runs to 15 residues. CDR1 LNHDA and CDR2 SQIVND come from the germline V gene (reference sequence). CDR3 residues: CASSTLAGLTGELFF. DNA of the CDR3: TGTGCCAGTAGCACTCTAGCGGGTTTAACCGGGGAGCTGTTTTTT.

This clone was observed a few times. V gene TRBV25-1 combines with J gene TRBJ1-1, with D perhaps matching TRBD1 (5 bases). The length of the CDR3 is 12 residues. Trimming stripped 7 bases from V and 8 bases from J, with 14 bases between. Per germline, CDR1 MGHDK and CDR2 SYGVNS. The CDR3 nucleotides are TGTGCCAGCACCAATGGAGGGACCGAAGCTTTCTTT. It specifies CASTNGGTEAFF.

To note about this clone: The junction differs from germline at one of its ends, possibly a read error. This rearrangement joins TRBV19 to TRBJ1-1, with a tentative D call TRBD1 (5 bases). CDR3 size: 12 residues. Germline assignment: CDR1 LNHDA and CDR2 SQIVND (reference sequence). In DNA form, the CDR3 reads TGTGCCTGTAGATCGGCCGGCGGGGGAGCTTTCTTT. Protein: CACRSAGGGAFF.

The V and J genes are TRBV7-9 and TRBJ2-7; TRBD1 aligns across 10 bases. CDR1 SEHNR and CDR2 FQNEAQ come from the germline V gene (reference sequence). V gave up 5 bases and J gave up 6 bases; unmatched junction bases: 4. The CDR3 length is 13 residues. The CDR3 reads CASSSGQGGEQYF. Written as DNA, the CDR3 is TGTGCCAGCAGCAGTGGACAGGGGGGCGAGCAGTACTTC.

The rearrangement uses TRBV7-2 and TRBJ1-2; D remains ambiguous. Trimming stripped 5 bases from V and 0 bases from J, with 16 bases between. This CDR3 has 16 residues. The V gene's germline CDR1 is SGHTA and CDR2 FQGNSA. The CDR3 reads CASSPQSQVANYGYTF. The CDR3 DNA follows: TGTGCCAGCAGCCCCCAATCGCAGGTCGCTAACTATGGCTACACCTTC.

V is TRBV6-5 and J is TRBJ2-1, with D possibly matching TRBD2 (5 bases). The V end was cut by 3 bases, the J end by 2 bases, with 11 bases between. Germline V gives CDR1 MNHEY, CDR2 SVGAGI. This CDR3 is 15 amino acids long. The CDR3 sequence is CASSYSRGPYNEQFF. The DNA for the CDR3 is TGTGCCAGCAGTTATTCCCGCGGGCCCTACAATGAGCAGTTCTTC.

The chain links TRBV6-6 to TRBJ1-6; D gene unclear. The CDR3 is made up of 21 amino acids. In germline, CDR1 is MNHNY, CDR2 SVGAGI (reference sequence). Deletions cut 5 bases from V and 2 bases from J, with 28 bases between. CDR3 DNA sequence: TGTGCCAGCAGTCCAAGGACGGGCTCAGGAGGATATGAGGCCTATAATTCACCCCTCCACTTT. Protein sequence: CASSPRTGSGGYEAYNSPLHF.

This clone appeared once. This chain links TRBV6-2 or TRBV6-3 with TRBJ2-4, with D possibly matching TRBD2 (6 bases). V was shortened by 7 bases and J by 0 bases, with 16 bases between the two germline ends. Germline V CDR1 and CDR2: MNHEY, SVGEGT. The CDR3 loop spans 16 amino acids. The chain's CDR3 is CASTPDPGVAKNIQYF. CDR3 DNA: TGTGCCAGCACCCCTGATCCGGGGGTAGCCAAAAACATTCAGTACTTC.

This clone was found once. The rearrangement joins TRBV7-9 to TRBJ1-4; D may be TRBD1 (5 bases). The CDR3 has 12 residues. V shed 5 bases and J shed 8 bases, with 9 bases lying between them. Germline lookup yields CDR1 SEHNR and CDR2 FQNEAQ (reference sequence). CDR3 amino acids: CASSPRGEKLFF. CDR3 bases: TGTGCCAGCAGCCCCCGGGGGGAAAAACTGTTTTTT.

The chain recombines TRBV7-2 with TRBJ2-3, with TRBD2 matching 9 bases. The CDR3 runs to 17 residues. V lost 6 bases, J lost 2 bases, and 12 bases stayed unmatched. CDR1 and CDR2 from the germline V gene are SGHTA and FQGNSA. This CDR3 reads CASRKPGLAGVTDTQYF. In DNA, the CDR3 is TGTGCCAGCAGGAAACCGGGACTAGCTGGAGTCACAGATACGCAGTATTTT.

The V and J genes are TRBV5-1 and TRBJ1-2; no clear D. Germline assignment: CDR1 SGHRS and CDR2 YFSETQ. This CDR3 has 16 residues. Deletions cut 0 bases from V and 4 bases from J, with 16 bases between. The CDR3 DNA follows: TGCGCCAGCAGCTTGGAATCTTCCGAGGCCGGCTATGGCTACACCTTC. This codes for CASSLESSEAGYGYTF.

The chain uses TRBV20-1 and TRBJ2-3; D may be TRBD2 (5 bases). CDR1 is DFQATT, CDR2 SNEGSKA, per germline (reference sequence). The germline V and J ends were trimmed by 3 bases and 6 bases, with 10 bases remaining between them. This CDR3 spans 12 amino acids. Written as DNA, the CDR3 is TGCAGTGCTAGTCGGGGTGGGGATACGCAGTATTTT. Translating gives CSASRGGDTQYF.

J is TRBJ1-2 and V is TRBV7-9; unclear D gene. Germline V gene data show CDR1 as SEHNR and CDR2 as FQNEAQ (reference sequence). This CDR3 is built from 13 residues. Trimming pared 1 base from V and 3 bases from J, leaving 6 bases between. In DNA, the CDR3 is TGTGCCAGCAGCTTAGGGCAATACTATGGCTACACCTTC. This translates into CASSLGQYYGYTF.